This T cell receptor beta chain is drawn from a study of technical replicates of blood from several donors. Produced via immunoSEQ multiplex PCR; TCRdb's table is partial and in-frame only. The repertoire holds about 79,000 clones, with approximately 94% as singletons. The source material was T cells isolated from PBMCs. This receptor was identified in a human donor in good health.

The CDR3 sequence is CASKDRTSTYEQYF. The DNA for the CDR3 is TGTGCCAGCAAGGATCGGACTAGCACCTACGAGCAGTACTTC. The V call is TRBV13, the J call TRBJ2-7; 8 bases fit TRBD2. V shed 7 bases and J 2 bases; nucleotides not matched to a gene: 7. The CDR3 is 14 amino acids. The germline V gene has CDR1 PRHDT and CDR2 FYEKMQ (reference sequence).